These 2 T cell receptor beta chains were sequenced from one sample in a study of blood T cell repertoires in COVID-19. Profiling relied on immunoSEQ multiplex PCR, and the TCRdb table lists in-frame clones only, not all of them. The sample lists under 250,000 clones, 88% occurring once. Input material: peripheral blood. Receptor source: a woman aged 55-69 years with acute or convalescent COVID-19.

V gene TRBV7-9 combines with J gene TRBJ1-6; the D is unclear. This CDR3 is built from 17 residues. The V and J ends lost 0 bases and 0 bases respectively, with 9 bases between them. Germline lookup yields CDR1 SEHNR and CDR2 FQNEAQ (reference sequence). The CDR3 loop reads CASSLAFGSSYNSPLHF. The CDR3 DNA reads as TGTGCCAGCAGCTTAGCTTTTGGCAGCTCCTATAATTCACCCCTCCACTTT.

The CDR3 coding sequence is TGTGCCAGTAGCCTAGCGGGACGCAATGAGCAGTTCTTC. Its protein product is CASSLAGRNEQFF. This chain connects TRBV19 to TRBJ2-1, with TRBD2 matching 9 bases. Germline CDR1 and CDR2: LNHDA and SQIVND (reference sequence). CDR3 length: 13 amino acids. V lost 6 bases, J lost 6 bases, and 3 bases stayed unmatched.